The 15 T cell receptor beta chains in this list originate from one sample, sequenced in a study of T cells in localized non-small cell lung cancer. The repertoire was sequenced with immunoSEQ multiplex PCR; TCRdb's copy has only in-frame clones and lacks some. Of tens of thousands of clones in the sample, approximately 89% were seen once. The sequencing here drew on peripheral blood, taken before any cancer treatment. All receptors derive from a female donor aged 60 or older with stage I lung adenocarcinoma.

This clone was recorded a few times. This rearrangement joins TRBV20-1 to TRBJ1-4; D uncertain. This CDR3 comprises 11 residues. From germline, CDR1 is DFQATT and CDR2 SNEGSKA (reference sequence). The CDR3 sequence is CRAGTNEKLFF. DNA for the CDR3: TGCAGGGCGGGGACTAATGAAAAACTGTTTTTT.

The rearrangement uses TRBV30 and TRBJ2-6; a possible D gene is TRBD1 (7 bases). CDR1 and CDR2 (germline): GTSNPN, SVGIG (reference sequence). The V and J ends lost 3 bases and 3 bases respectively, with 15 bases between them. The CDR3 covers 16 residues. The CDR3: CAWRKEGALGANVLTF. CDR3 DNA: TGTGCCTGGAGAAAGGAGGGGGCGCTTGGGGCCAACGTCCTGACTTTC.

This chain joins TRBV30 and TRBJ1-2; no clear D. Germline-derived CDR1 and CDR2 are GTSNPN and SVGIG (reference sequence). Trimming cost V 0 bases and J 8 bases, with 16 bases left between them. CDR3 size: 14 residues. The CDR3 sequence: CAWSVKDLGSGYTF. In DNA form, the CDR3 reads TGTGCCTGGAGTGTAAAAGACTTGGGTTCGGGCTACACCTTC. The variable domain in full, completed from reference TRBV30 and TRBJ1-2, reads SQTIHQWPATLVQPVGSPLSLECTVEGTSNPNLYWYRQAAGRGLQLLFYSVGIGQISSEVPQNLSASRPQDRQFILSSKKLLLSDSGFYLCAWSVKDLGSGYTFGSGTRLTVV.

The V gene is TRBV5-1, the J gene TRBJ2-1, with TRBD1 matching 7 bases. Germline trimming cut 4 bases from V and 4 bases from J; bases unmatched to any gene: 8. This CDR3 comprises 15 residues. From germline, CDR1 is SGHRS and CDR2 YFSETQ. CDR3 region: CASSLQGTEYNEQFF. The CDR3 region has the DNA TGCGCCAGCAGCCTGCAGGGGACAGAATACAATGAGCAGTTCTTC.

V usage is TRBV6-5 and J usage is TRBJ1-1; weak D call: TRBD1 (6 bases). V lost 4 bases and J lost 9, with 12 bases in between. Germline V gives CDR1 MNHEY, CDR2 SVGAGI. There are 12 residues in the CDR3. The CDR3 is CASSFRGGQAFF. The CDR3 DNA is TGTGCCAGCAGTTTTCGGGGGGGCCAAGCTTTCTTT.

The chain employs TRBV13 and TRBJ2-2; possible D gene TRBD1, 5 bases. V shed 6 bases and J shed 6 bases, with 11 bases lying between them. In germline, CDR1 is PRHDT, CDR2 FYEKMQ (reference sequence). The CDR3 runs 13 residues. CDR3 region: CASSSGYAGELFF. DNA of the CDR3: TGTGCCAGCAGTTCAGGGTACGCCGGGGAGCTGTTTTTT.

CDR3 in amino acids: CASSLDYSGELFF. CDR3 bases: TGTGCCAGCAGCTTAGATTATTCAGGGGAGCTGTTTTTT. The J gene is TRBJ2-2, the V gene TRBV11-2; D not certain. The CDR3 has 13 residues. Germline V CDR1 and CDR2: SGHAT, FQNNGV. The germline V and J ends were trimmed by 0 bases and 8 bases, with 7 bases remaining between them.

The CDR3 nucleotides read TGCAGTGCTACCGACGGCGTGGAGCAGTATTTT. Residues: CSATDGVEQYF. The V gene is TRBV20-1, the J gene TRBJ2-3; D uncertain. This CDR3 region has 11 residues. Between the trimmed V and J ends, which lost 4 bases and 11 bases, there was a span of 13 bases. CDR1 is DFQATT, CDR2 SNEGSKA, per germline (reference sequence).

This clone showed up just once. The chain links TRBV7-3 to TRBJ2-5; no clear D gene. Trimming cost V 4 bases and J 4 bases, with 10 bases left between them. The germline gives CDR1 SGHTA, CDR2 FQGTGA. The CDR3 totals 13 residues. DNA for the CDR3: TGTGCCAGCAGCTCGGGTCGCGGAGAGACCCAGTACTTC. Translated: CASSSGRGETQYF.

Only a few counts were recorded for this clone. The chain joins TRBV2 to TRBJ2-3, with D possibly matching TRBD2 (7 bases). V lost 9 bases and J lost 0, with 19 bases in between. The germline V gene has CDR1 SNHLY and CDR2 FYNNEI. CDR3 length: 16 residues. CDR3 amino acids: CASTRWAGASTDTQYF. As DNA, the CDR3 is TGTGCCAGTACCCGTTGGGCGGGGGCTAGCACAGATACGCAGTATTTT.

DNA of the CDR3: TGTGCCAGCAGTTACTCGGTCAGCAATCAGCCCCAGCATTTT. Protein sequence: CASSYSVSNQPQHF. This chain connects TRBV6-5 to TRBJ1-5, with D uncertain. The CDR3 sequence is 14 residues long. The V end lost 0 bases, the J end lost 1 base, and 4 bases lay between the germline ends. The V gene's germline CDR1 is MNHEY and CDR2 SVGAGI.

The rearrangement joins TRBV7-2 to TRBJ1-3; no firm D call. From germline, CDR1 is SGHTA and CDR2 FQGNSA. The CDR3 length is 13 residues. V lost 0 bases, J lost 6 bases, and 6 bases lay in between. CDR3 protein: CASSLAQKNTIYF. In nucleotides, the CDR3 is TGTGCCAGCAGCTTAGCGCAGAAAAACACCATATATTTT.

This clone showed up just once. The V and J genes are TRBV27 and TRBJ1-5; 10 bases are shared with TRBD1. V lost 3 bases to trimming and J lost 6 bases; unmatched junction nucleotides: 20. This CDR3 spans 20 amino acids. CDR1 is MNHEY, CDR2 SMNVEV, per germline (reference sequence). The CDR3 region has the DNA TGTGCCAGCAGTTTGACTACCTACCGGGACAGGGGATGGGTCAGTCAGCCCCAGCATTTT. Its protein is CASSLTTYRDRGWVSQPQHF.

The V gene is TRBV19, the J gene TRBJ1-2; no clear D gene. Germline CDR1 and CDR2: LNHDA and SQIVND (reference sequence). V was pared by 0 bases and J by 6 bases, with 8 bases between. The CDR3 spans 13 residues. The CDR3 DNA follows: TGTGCCAGTAGTATAGATCGAGGAGATGGCTACACCTTC. Encoded protein: CASSIDRGDGYTF.

A word on this clone: One end of the junction does not line up with germline, which may come from a read error. Other nucleotide sequences in the sample specify the same CDR3. The chain joins TRBV5-4 to TRBJ2-7; 7 bases agree with TRBD1. Germline V lookup: CDR1 SGHNT, CDR2 YYREEE (reference sequence). This CDR3 is built from 17 residues. In DNA form, the CDR3 reads TGCGCCAGCAGCTTTGGAAGGGCCCGGACAGGTGCCTACGAGCAGTACTTC. Translation gives CASSFGRARTGAYEQYF.